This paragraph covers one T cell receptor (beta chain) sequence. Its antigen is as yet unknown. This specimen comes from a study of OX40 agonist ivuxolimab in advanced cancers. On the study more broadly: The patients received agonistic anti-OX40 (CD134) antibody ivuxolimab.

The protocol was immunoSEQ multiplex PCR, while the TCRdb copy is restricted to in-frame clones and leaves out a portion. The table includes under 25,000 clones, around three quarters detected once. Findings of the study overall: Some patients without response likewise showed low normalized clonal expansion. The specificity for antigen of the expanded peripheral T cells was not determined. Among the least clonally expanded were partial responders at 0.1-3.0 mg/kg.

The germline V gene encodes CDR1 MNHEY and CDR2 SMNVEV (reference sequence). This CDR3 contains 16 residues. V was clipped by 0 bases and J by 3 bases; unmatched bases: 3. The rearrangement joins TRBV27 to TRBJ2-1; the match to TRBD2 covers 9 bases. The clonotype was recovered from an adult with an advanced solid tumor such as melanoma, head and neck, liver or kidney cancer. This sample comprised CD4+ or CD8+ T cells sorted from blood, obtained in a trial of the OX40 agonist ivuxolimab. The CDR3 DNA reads TGTGCCAGCAGTTTATCTCGCGGGAGGGTCTACAATGAGCAGTTCTTC. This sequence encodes CASSLSRGRVYNEQFF.